Detailed here is one TCR beta chain. The antigen is not known. This specimen comes from a study of cytomegalovirus exposure and HLA in healthy donors. Overall study results and limits: Among CMV-associated TCR beta chains, most appeared HLA-restricted in a later analysis. Among TCR beta chains of equal frequency, HLA-associated ones were more clonally expanded in a later analysis. Using a false discovery rate of 0.05, a later analysis showed that approximately 16,000 TCR beta sequences were associated with HLA alleles.

Although they were nominally healthy when sampled, donors likely had unrecorded immune exposures. This PCR relied on a set of 60 Vbeta primers and 13 Jbeta primers. Assay: immunoSEQ multiplex PCR; the TCRdb copy retains only in-frame clones and omits some. The sample has about 150,000 clones; 70% to 90% are singletons. V gave up 10 bases and J gave up 2 bases; unmatched junction bases: 2. Per germline, CDR1 WSHSY and CDR2 SAAADI. This CDR3 is 13 amino acids long. The clonotype comes from a woman aged 40-49 years in good health and CMV-seropositive. Sequencing was carried out using PBMCs. The chain is built from TRBV10-2 and TRBJ2-7; 13 bases line up with TRBD2. This CDR3 reads CATGLAGAYEQYF. The CDR3 DNA is TGCGCCACCGGACTAGCGGGAGCCTACGAGCAGTACTTC.